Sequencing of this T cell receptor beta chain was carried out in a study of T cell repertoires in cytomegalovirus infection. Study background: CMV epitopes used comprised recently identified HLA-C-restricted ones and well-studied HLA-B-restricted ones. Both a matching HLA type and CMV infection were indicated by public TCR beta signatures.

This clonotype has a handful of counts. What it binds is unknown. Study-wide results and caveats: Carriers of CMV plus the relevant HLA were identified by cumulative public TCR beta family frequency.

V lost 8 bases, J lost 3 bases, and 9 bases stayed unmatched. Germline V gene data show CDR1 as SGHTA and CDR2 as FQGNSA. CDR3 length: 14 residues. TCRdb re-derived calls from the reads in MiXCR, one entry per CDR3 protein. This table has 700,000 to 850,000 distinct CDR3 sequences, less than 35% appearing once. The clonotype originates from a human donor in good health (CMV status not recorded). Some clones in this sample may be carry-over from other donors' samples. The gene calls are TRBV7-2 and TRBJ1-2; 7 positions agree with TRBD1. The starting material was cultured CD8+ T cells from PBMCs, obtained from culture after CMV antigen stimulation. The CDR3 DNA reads TGTGCCAGCCTCACAGGGGTCGGGGACTATGGCTACACCTTC. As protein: CASLTGVGDYGYTF.